A selection of T cell receptor beta chains follows, all from one sample in a study of human T cells and chemical hapten exposure. TCRdb reanalysed the RACE reads using MiXCR and keeps one entry per CDR3 protein. The repertoire holds 250,000 or so distinct CDR3 sequences, with just under 8% as singletons. Sequences were derived from whole blood, sampled in connection with sensitization to the hapten diphenylcyclopropenone (DPC). All receptors derive from a man aged 18 to 29 with alopecia areata. Some clones in this sample may be carry-over from other donors' samples. Each CDR3 is given with its conserved first and last residue. The D gene is left open where the match is weak. The size entry is marked missing in some rows and otherwise reads once, few, many or a size class.

abundance,v_gene,d_gene,j_gene,CDR3aa,CDR3nt
.,TRBV5-6,TRBD1,TRBJ2-3,CASSWRTGRTDTQYF,TGTGCCAGCAGCTGGCGGACAGGTCGCACAGATACGCAGTATTTT
few,TRBV7-7,.,TRBJ2-3,CASSREAITDTQYF,TGTGCCAGCAGCCGAGAGGCAATTACAGATACGCAGTATTTT
.,TRBV12-3/TRBV12-4,.,TRBJ2-2,CASISSVNTGELFF,TGTGCCAGCATAAGTAGCGTCAACACCGGGGAGCTGTTTTTT
.,TRBV28,TRBD2,TRBJ2-7,CASRTSGPFSYEQYF,TGTGCCAGCAGGACTAGCGGCCCGTTCTCCTACGAGCAGTACTTC
many,TRBV5-1,.,TRBJ2-1,CASGLALNEQFF,TGCGCCAGCGGGCTAGCCCTAAATGAGCAGTTCTTC
.,TRBV9,.,TRBJ1-3,CASSYSTDSGNTIYF,TGTGCCAGCAGCTACTCGACGGACTCTGGAAACACCATATATTTT
few,TRBV28,TRBD1,TRBJ2-3,CASSLSQTGVGADTQYF,TGTGCCAGCAGTTTATCCCAGACAGGGGTGGGCGCAGATACGCAGTATTTT
.,TRBV29-1,TRBD1,TRBJ1-1,CSVDGTGVAEEAFF,TGCAGCGTTGATGGCACAGGGGTTGCCGAGGAAGCTTTCTTT
.,TRBV4-3,.,TRBJ2-2,CASSRNARDLTGELFF,TGCGCCAGCAGTCGAAACGCCCGGGACCTCACCGGGGAGCTGTTTTTT
many,TRBV29-1,TRBD1,TRBJ2-5,CSVVRQGQQETQYF,TGCAGCGTTGTCCGACAGGGACAACAAGAGACCCAGTACTTC
few,TRBV11-2,.,TRBJ1-4,CASSPSPGSGRGLFF,TGTGCCAGCAGCCCATCCCCGGGGTCGGGGAGGGGACTGTTTTTT
many,TRBV7-2,.,TRBJ1-6,CASSQGGTFNSPLHF,TGTGCCAGCAGTCAAGGGGGGACATTTAATTCACCCCTCCACTTT
.,TRBV7-6,TRBD1,TRBJ2-3,CASSLLNRGSSDTQYF,TGTGCCAGCAGCTTACTCAACAGGGGTAGTTCAGATACGCAGTATTTT
few,TRBV20-1,.,TRBJ2-5,CSARPGQQETQYF,TGCAGTGCTAGACCCGGACAGCAAGAGACCCAGTACTTC
.,TRBV6-5,.,TRBJ1-4,CASSYSGATNEKLFF,TGTGCCAGCAGTTACTCAGGGGCGACTAATGAAAAACTGTTTTTT
.,TRBV6-5,.,TRBJ2-7,CASSGGTTYEQYF,TGTGCCAGCAGTGGGGGGACGACCTACGAGCAGTACTTC
.,TRBV28,.,TRBJ1-1,CASGLFGAFF,TGTGCCAGCGGGCTCTTCGGAGCTTTCTTT
.,TRBV6-2/TRBV6-3,TRBD2,TRBJ2-5,CASSYSSYLAGIQETQYF,TGTGCCAGCAGTTACTCGAGTTACCTAGCGGGGATACAAGAGACCCAGTACTTC
many,TRBV12-3/TRBV12-4,.,TRBJ1-4,CASTLGGQLFF,TGTGCCAGCACCCTAGGCGGGCAACTGTTTTTT
few,TRBV5-1,.,TRBJ1-5,CASSLKGGAGQPQHF,TGCGCCAGCAGCTTAAAAGGAGGGGCGGGTCAGCCCCAGCATTTT
few,TRBV6-2/TRBV6-3,.,TRBJ1-1,CASSQRPVRGTEAFF,TGTGCCAGCAGCCAACGGCCGGTTCGCGGGACTGAAGCTTTCTTT
.,TRBV7-9,.,TRBJ1-2,CASSLGDTGSYGYTF,TGTGCCAGCAGCTTAGGAGATACAGGGAGTTATGGCTACACCTTC